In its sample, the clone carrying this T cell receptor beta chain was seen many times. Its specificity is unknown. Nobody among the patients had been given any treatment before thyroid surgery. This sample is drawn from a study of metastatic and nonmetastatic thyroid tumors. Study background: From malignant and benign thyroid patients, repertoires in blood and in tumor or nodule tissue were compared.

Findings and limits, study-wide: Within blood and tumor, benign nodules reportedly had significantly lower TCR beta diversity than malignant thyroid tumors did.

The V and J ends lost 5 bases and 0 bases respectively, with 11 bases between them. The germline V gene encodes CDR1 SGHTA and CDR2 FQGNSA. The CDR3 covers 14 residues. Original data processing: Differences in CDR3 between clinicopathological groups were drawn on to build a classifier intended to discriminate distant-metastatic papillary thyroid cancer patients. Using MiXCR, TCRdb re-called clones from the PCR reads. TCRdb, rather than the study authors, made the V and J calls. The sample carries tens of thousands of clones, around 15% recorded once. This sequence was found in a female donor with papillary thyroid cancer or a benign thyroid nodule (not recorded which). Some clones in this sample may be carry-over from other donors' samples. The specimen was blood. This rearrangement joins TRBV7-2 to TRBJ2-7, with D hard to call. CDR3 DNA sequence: TGTGCCAGCAGCCATAAAATAGACTCCTACGAGCAGTACTTC. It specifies CASSHKIDSYEQYF.